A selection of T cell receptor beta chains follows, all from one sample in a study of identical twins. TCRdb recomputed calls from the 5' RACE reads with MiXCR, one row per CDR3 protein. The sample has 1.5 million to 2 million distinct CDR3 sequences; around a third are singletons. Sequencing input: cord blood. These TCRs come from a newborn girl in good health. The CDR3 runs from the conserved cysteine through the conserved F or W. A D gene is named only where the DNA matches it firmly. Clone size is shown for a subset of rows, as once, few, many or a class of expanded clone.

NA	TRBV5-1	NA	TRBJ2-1	TGCGCCAGCAGCTTAAGTCCTAAAGGGTTGGATGAGCAGTTCTTC	CASSLSPKGLDEQFF
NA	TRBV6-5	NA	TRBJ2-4	TGTGCCAGCACCAACACCGAAGCCCTAGCCAAAAACATTCAGTACTTC	CASTNTEALAKNIQYF
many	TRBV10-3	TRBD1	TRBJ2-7	TGTGCCATCAGCCGGACAGGGCCCTCCTACGAGCAGTACTTC	CAISRTGPSYEQYF
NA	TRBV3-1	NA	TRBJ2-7	TGTGCCAGCAGCCACGGTTTGATTAGCTCCTACGAGCAGTACTTC	CASSHGLISSYEQYF
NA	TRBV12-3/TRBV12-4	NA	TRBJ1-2	TGTGCCAGCGGGGCCTCGCCTCGGGGCTACACCTTC	CASGASPRGYTF
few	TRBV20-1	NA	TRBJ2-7	TGCAGTGCTAGAGATGAACAGTCTGGGCCCAACTCCTACGAGCAGTACTTC	CSARDEQSGPNSYEQYF
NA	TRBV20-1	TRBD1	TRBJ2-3	TGCAGTGCCAGGGACAGCGCCCGCACAGATACGCAGTATTTT	CSARDSARTDTQYF
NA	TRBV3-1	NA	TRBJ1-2	TGTGCCAGCAGCCGGGGGAACTGTGGCTACACCTTC	CASSRGNCGYTF
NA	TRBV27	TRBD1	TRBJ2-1	TGTGCCAGCAGGACGGGACAGGCTTCCAATGAGCAGTTCTTC	CASRTGQASNEQFF
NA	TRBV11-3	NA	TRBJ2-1	TGTGCCAGCAGCTCCAGCCGGACCCACAATGAGCAGTTCTTC	CASSSSRTHNEQFF
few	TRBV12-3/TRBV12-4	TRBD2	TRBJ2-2	TGTGCCAGCAGTTTACCTAGCGGGAGAGGAACCGGGGAGCTGTTTTTT	CASSLPSGRGTGELFF
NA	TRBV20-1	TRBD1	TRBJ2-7	TGCAGTGCTAGGGCCCGACAGGGGAGCTCCTACGAGCAGTACTTC	CSARARQGSSYEQYF
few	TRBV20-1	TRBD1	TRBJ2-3	TGCAGTGCTGGAAGACAGGGTACAGATACGCAGTATTTT	CSAGRQGTDTQYF
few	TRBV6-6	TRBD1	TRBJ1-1	TGTGCCCCCAGGGACAGGAACACTGAAGCTTTCTTT	CAPRDRNTEAFF
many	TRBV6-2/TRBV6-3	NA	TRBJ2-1	TGTGCCAGCAGTTACTTTGGCGATGAGCAGTTCTTC	CASSYFGDEQFF
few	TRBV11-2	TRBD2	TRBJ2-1	TGTGCCAGCAGGACTAGCGGGAGGGGAGGGTTTTACAATGAGCAGTTCTTC	CASRTSGRGGFYNEQFF
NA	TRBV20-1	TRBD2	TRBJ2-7	TGCAGTGCTAGAGATTCGACTAGCGGGAGTCTGGGGGAGCAGTACTTC	CSARDSTSGSLGEQYF
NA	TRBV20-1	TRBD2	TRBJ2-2	TGCAGTGCTAGAGGTCTAGCGGACACCGGGGAGCTGTTTTTT	CSARGLADTGELFF
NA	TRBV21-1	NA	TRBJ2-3	TGTACCAGCAGCAAGCCAGATACGCAGTATTTT	CTSSKPDTQYF
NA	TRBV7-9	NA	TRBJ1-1	TGTGCCAGCAGCTCGCTCAGCACTGAAGCTTTCTTT	CASSSLSTEAFF
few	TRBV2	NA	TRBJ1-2	TGTGCCAGCAGTGCGCAGGGATACACCTTC	CASSAQGYTF
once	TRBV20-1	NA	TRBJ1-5	TGCAGTGCCCCTTCAAGAACAAAAAATCAGCCCCAGCATTTT	CSAPSRTKNQPQHF
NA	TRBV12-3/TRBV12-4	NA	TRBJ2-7	TGTGCCAGCAGTTTGGGCAGGGTCACCTCCTACGAGCAGTACTTC	CASSLGRVTSYEQYF
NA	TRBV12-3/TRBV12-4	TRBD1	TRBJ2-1	TGTGCCAGCACCCTGGGACAGGGGCCCTACAATGAGCAGTTCTTC	CASTLGQGPYNEQFF
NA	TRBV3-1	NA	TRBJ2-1	TGTGCCAGCAGCCAAGAGACTAGAAATGAGCAGTTCTTC	CASSQETRNEQFF
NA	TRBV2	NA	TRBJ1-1	TGTGCCAGCAGTGAACTGGGGGTCTACACTGAAGCTTTCTTT	CASSELGVYTEAFF